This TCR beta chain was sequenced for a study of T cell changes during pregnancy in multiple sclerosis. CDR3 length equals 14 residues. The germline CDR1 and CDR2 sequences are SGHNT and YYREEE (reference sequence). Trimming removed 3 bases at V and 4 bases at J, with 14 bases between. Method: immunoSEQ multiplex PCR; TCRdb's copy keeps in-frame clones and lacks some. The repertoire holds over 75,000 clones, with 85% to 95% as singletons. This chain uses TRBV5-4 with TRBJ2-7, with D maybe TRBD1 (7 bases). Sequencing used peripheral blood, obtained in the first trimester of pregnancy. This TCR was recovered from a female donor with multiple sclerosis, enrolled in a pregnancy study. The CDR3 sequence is CASSSAGQPYEQYF. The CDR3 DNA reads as TGTGCCAGCAGCTCGGCGGGACAGCCGTACGAGCAGTACTTC.